The 13 T cell receptor beta chains in this list originate from one sample, sequenced in a study of T cell responses to AZD1222 COVID-19 vaccine. The assay was immunoSEQ multiplex PCR, and TCRdb's table has in-frame clones only and misses some. The data show more than 100,000 clones, with just under 90% seen just once and 4.4% held by the top ten. The sample was peripheral blood, taken on day 0 of AZD1222 vaccination. The receptors derive from an adult in good health.

The chain links TRBV9 to TRBJ2-1, with D hard to call. Trimming shortened V by 3 bases and J by 4 bases, and 17 bases separated the two germline ends. CDR3 length: 16 residues. Germline-derived CDR1 and CDR2 are SGDLS and YYNGEE. The CDR3 here is CASSATRLIAYNEQFF. CDR3 DNA: TGTGCCAGCAGCGCGACCCGACTGATAGCATACAATGAGCAGTTCTTC.

This rearrangement joins TRBV2 to TRBJ2-3; TRBD1 or TRBD2 may be the D gene (5 bases each). CDR1 and CDR2 from the germline V gene are SNHLY and FYNNEI. V gave up 8 bases and J gave up 2 bases, with 8 bases separating them. CDR3 length: 12 residues. The CDR3: CASGGTTDTQYF. Here the CDR3 DNA reads TGTGCCAGCGGGGGAACCACAGATACGCAGTATTTT.

V is TRBV6-4 and J is TRBJ1-5, with D perhaps TRBD1 (5 bases). Trimming left V 2 bases short and J 5 bases short, with 19 bases between. Germline V gives CDR1 MRHNA, CDR2 SNTAGT. The CDR3 loop spans 17 amino acids. CDR3 DNA: TGTGCCAGCAGTGACGTCGAGAAACAGGACGTCGATCAGCCCCAGCATTTT. This codes for CASSDVEKQDVDQPQHF.

The chain has TRBV5-1 and TRBJ2-5; 12 nucleotides match TRBD2. With 0 bases clipped from V and 0 bases from J, the junction kept 9 bases outside the gene matches. Per the germline V gene, CDR1 is SGHRS and CDR2 is YFSETQ. This CDR3 contains 19 residues. The chain's CDR3 is CASSLVLAGGPGNQETQYF. The CDR3 nucleotides read TGCGCCAGCAGCTTGGTTCTAGCGGGAGGGCCGGGAAACCAAGAGACCCAGTACTTC.

The chain carries TRBV7-2 and TRBJ1-5; the D is unclear. The CDR3 extends over 15 amino acids. Germline assignment: CDR1 SGHTA and CDR2 FQGNSA. Trimming removed 1 base from V and 3 bases from J, with 10 bases in between. The CDR3 bases are TGTGCCAGCAGCTTAGACCGCAGAGTCAATCAGCCCCAGCATTTT. This sequence encodes CASSLDRRVNQPQHF.

About this clone itself: Germline and junction disagree at one end, which may indicate a read error. J is TRBJ1-1 and V is TRBV5-1, with a weak D call TRBD1 (5 bases). This CDR3 is built from 12 residues. The germline gives CDR1 SGHRS, CDR2 YFSETQ. For the CDR3, the DNA is TGCGCCAGCAGTTTGGGGGAAGGGAAAGCTTTCTTT. Translated: CASSLGEGKAFF. The full variable domain, with the rest looked up from reference TRBV5-1 and TRBJ1-1, is KAGVTQTPRYLIKTRGQQVTLSCSPISGHRSVSWYQQTPGQGLQFLFEYFSETQRNKGNFPGRFSGRQFSNSRSEMNVSTLELGDSALYLCASSLGEGKAFFGQGTRLTVV.

This chain uses TRBV7-9 with TRBJ1-1; tentatively, D is TRBD1 (5 bases). The CDR3 contains 12 residues. The V gene's germline CDR1 is SEHNR and CDR2 FQNEAQ (reference sequence). The ends were cut back, 5 bases at V and 4 bases at J, with 8 bases in the middle. CDR3 sequence (DNA): TGTGCCAGCAGCCCCCAGGGCACTGAAGCTTTCTTT. Its translation: CASSPQGTEAFF.

The CDR3 loop is CASSFRGPSTDTQYF. Here the CDR3 DNA reads TGTGCCAGCAGCTTTAGGGGGCCTAGCACAGATACGCAGTATTTT. The rearrangement joins TRBV7-9 to TRBJ2-3, with TRBD1 matching over 7 bases. The CDR3 consists of 15 residues. Germline assignment: CDR1 SEHNR and CDR2 FQNEAQ (reference sequence). Unmatched junction bases numbered 3, after V lost 3 bases and J lost 0 bases.

The V call is TRBV19, the J call TRBJ2-3, with 8 bases lining up with TRBD1. Germline CDR1 is LNHDA and CDR2 is SQIVND (reference sequence). The CDR3 has 14 residues. The V and J ends lost 7 bases and 4 bases, in that order; junction bases with no gene match: 7. CDR3 residues: CASTRTGSADTQYF. CDR3 bases: TGTGCCAGTACCCGGACAGGGTCAGCAGATACGCAGTATTTT.

CDR3 region: CASSFAQGRTGELFF. In DNA, the CDR3 is TGCGCCAGCAGCTTCGCACAGGGGCGGACCGGGGAGCTGTTTTTT. V is TRBV5-1 and J is TRBJ2-2, with TRBD1 identical over 7 bases. CDR1 and CDR2 from the germline V gene are SGHRS and YFSETQ. This CDR3 comprises 15 residues. V lost 2 bases to trimming and J lost 5 bases; unmatched junction nucleotides: 6. Looking up the rest from reference TRBV5-1 and TRBJ2-2 gives the full variable domain: KAGVTQTPRYLIKTRGQQVTLSCSPISGHRSVSWYQQTPGQGLQFLFEYFSETQRNKGNFPGRFSGRQFSNSRSEMNVSTLELGDSALYLCASSFAQGRTGELFFGEGSRLTVL.

The table lists this clone with a few counts. This chain links TRBV27 with TRBJ2-2; TRBD1 agrees at 8 bases. The J segment lost 5 bases and the V segment lost 3 bases, leaving 8 bases of the junction unmatched. The CDR3 runs to 16 residues. The germline gives CDR1 MNHEY, CDR2 SMNVEV (reference sequence). This chain's CDR3 is CASSFLRGRWTGELFF. The CDR3 region has the DNA TGTGCCAGCAGTTTTCTCAGGGGGCGATGGACCGGGGAGCTGTTTTTT.

The chain carries TRBV5-1 and TRBJ2-7, with TRBD1 matching 9 bases. The germline CDR1 and CDR2 sequences are SGHRS and YFSETQ. The V gene end was trimmed by 0 bases and the J gene end by 4 bases; junction bases not matched to a gene: 5. The CDR3 sequence is 15 residues long. This chain's CDR3 is CASSLGGTGSYEQYF. CDR3 DNA: TGCGCCAGCAGCTTGGGGGGGACAGGGTCTTACGAGCAGTACTTC.

The CDR3 here is CASREQFSPLHF. The CDR3 nucleotides read TGCGCCAGCAGGGAACAGTTTTCACCCCTCCACTTT. This chain connects TRBV10-1 to TRBJ1-6, with D unresolved. Trimming left V 6 bases short and J 9 bases short, with 9 bases between. The CDR3 length is 12 residues. Germline assignment: CDR1 WNHNN and CDR2 SYGVQD (reference sequence).